Listed below are T cell receptor beta chains from one sample, sequenced in a study of tissue T cells after allogeneic stem cell transplantation. TCRdb's copy holds only in-frame clones and misses some; the assay was immunoSEQ multiplex PCR. In the table there are tens of thousands of clones, about nine tenths of which are singletons. The sequencing here drew on blood, taken before transplantation. Every receptor here comes from a woman aged 40-69 years who later had graft-versus-host disease after an allogeneic stem cell transplant. Each CDR3 is given with its conserved first and last residue. The order of the fields is clone size, J gene, V gene, D gene, CDR3 DNA, CDR3 protein. D genes are given only for firm matches. Size is omitted from some rows. Given values are once, few, many or a class for expanded clones.

.,TRBJ2-2,TRBV10-3,.,TGTGCCATCAGTGAGTCGATTAGGCAGCTGAACACCGGGGAGCTGTTTTTT,CAISESIRQLNTGELFF
.,TRBJ1-1,TRBV6-5,.,TGTGCCAGCAGGTTACGGGTAGGGGCGGGGACTGAAGCTTTCTTT,CASRLRVGAGTEAFF
.,TRBJ2-2,TRBV12-3/TRBV12-4,.,TGTGCCACCCTCACAGGGTTGGCCGGGGAGCTGTTTTTT,CATLTGLAGELFF
.,TRBJ2-7,TRBV27,.,TGTGCCAGCAGGAGCTTTGAATCCGCCTACGAGCAGTACTTC,CASRSFESAYEQYF
few,TRBJ2-1,TRBV7-2,TRBD2,TGTGCCAGCAGCTTAGGTGGGACTAGCGGGAGCAATGAGCAGTTCTTC,CASSLGGTSGSNEQFF
once,TRBJ2-5,TRBV10-3,.,TGTGCCATCAGTGAGGCGGTTTCGGAGACCCAGTACTTC,CAISEAVSETQYF
.,TRBJ2-3,TRBV18,TRBD2,TGTGCCAGCTCATGGACTAGCGGGACCACAGATACGCAGTATTTT,CASSWTSGTTDTQYF
.,TRBJ1-3,TRBV7-2,.,TGTGCCAGCAGCTTAGAAGACAGAGCTTTGGGAAACACCATATATTTT,CASSLEDRALGNTIYF
.,TRBJ2-1,TRBV11-2,.,TGTGCCAGCAGCTTAGAACTGCGCAATGAGCAGTTCTTC,CASSLELRNEQFF
.,TRBJ1-2,TRBV6-5,.,TGTGCCAGCAGTTACTCGCTCAGAGATGGCTACACCTTC,CASSYSLRDGYTF
.,TRBJ1-6,TRBV28,.,TGTGCCAGCAGTTTATTGATCGGCAGCTCACCCCTCCACTTT,CASSLLIGSSPLHF
.,TRBJ1-3,TRBV5-1,TRBD1,TGCGCCAGCCGAGGACAGGTGGGCTCTGGAAACACCATATATTTT,CASRGQVGSGNTIYF
.,TRBJ1-6,TRBV7-9,.,TGTGCCAGCAGCTTACTCCGGGGGTCTGCCAATTCACCCCTCCACTTT,CASSLLRGSANSPLHF
few,TRBJ1-2,TRBV6-5,TRBD1,TGTGCCAGCAGTCGACAGGGGCAGGGCTATGGCTACACCTTC,CASSRQGQGYGYTF
.,TRBJ2-7,TRBV23-1,.,TGCGCCAGCAGTCATCGGCACAGGGCCTCCTACGAGCAGTACTTC,CASSHRHRASYEQYF
.,TRBJ2-5,TRBV7-3,TRBD2,TGTGCCAGCAGCCCTAGCGGGAGGGGGGAGACCCAGTACTTC,CASSPSGRGETQYF
.,TRBJ2-7,TRBV7-9,TRBD2,TGTGCCAGCAGCTTAGGGGTCGGCGGGAGGGCCCCCTACGAGCAGTACTTC,CASSLGVGGRAPYEQYF
once,TRBJ2-2,TRBV24-1,.,TGTGCCACCGGGGCCTCAGGGAACCGGGAGCTGTTTTTT,CATGASGNRELFF
.,TRBJ1-4,TRBV18,.,TGTGCCAGCTCAAGATCGGGGGATGAAAAACTGTTTTTT,CASSRSGDEKLFF
.,TRBJ2-3,TRBV6-2/TRBV6-3,.,TGTGCCAGCAGTTACCCGGCAGGCACAGATACGCAGTATTTT,CASSYPAGTDTQYF
.,TRBJ1-1,TRBV12-3/TRBV12-4,.,TGTGCCAGCAGTTTGTCCCGTGAGGCTTTCTTT,CASSLSREAFF
.,TRBJ1-5,TRBV19,.,TGTGCCAGTAGCACCGCCGGGGGCTTCTATCAGCCCCAGCATTTT,CASSTAGGFYQPQHF
.,TRBJ2-1,TRBV30,.,TGTGCCTGGAGTCCCTCGTCTTACAATGAGCAGTTCTTC,CAWSPSSYNEQFF
.,TRBJ2-7,TRBV6-5,TRBD2,TGTGCCAGCAGTTACCGGCGGGAGGATCCGACCTACGAGCAGTACTTC,CASSYRREDPTYEQYF
.,TRBJ2-2,TRBV28,.,TGTGCCAGCAGTTCCCGGGGGAAGAGAACCGGGGAGCTGTTTTTT,CASSSRGKRTGELFF
once,TRBJ2-1,TRBV29-1,TRBD2,TGCAGCGTTTCGCTAGCGGGAGTTGGTGAGCAGTTCTTC,CSVSLAGVGEQFF
once,TRBJ1-2,TRBV19,.,TGTGCCAGTAGTATCGTGGTTACAGTTTATGGCTACACCTTC,CASSIVVTVYGYTF
.,TRBJ1-5,TRBV19,.,TGTGCCAGTAGTATAGGAGGGTTCTCGAGTCAGCCCCAGCATTTT,CASSIGGFSSQPQHF
.,TRBJ2-1,TRBV5-4,.,TGTGCCAGCAGCCCAGGGGGGACTAGGCGATACAATGAGCAGTTCTTC,CASSPGGTRRYNEQFF
.,TRBJ2-3,TRBV9,.,TGTGCCAGCAGCCTCTCTGAGGGGCGCTCCACAGATACGCAGTATTTT,CASSLSEGRSTDTQYF
once,TRBJ1-2,TRBV14,.,TGTGCCAGCAGCGGAGACCCCCCATATTCTGGCTACACCTTC,CASSGDPPYSGYTF
.,TRBJ1-1,TRBV15,.,TGTGCCACCAGCAGAGCCGTTGGGGGGCAGGGCACTGAAGCTTTCTTT,CATSRAVGGQGTEAFF
.,TRBJ2-5,TRBV6-2/TRBV6-3,.,TGTGCCAGCAGTTACTCGAAGGCGACCGAGGGGACCCAGTACTTC,CASSYSKATEGTQYF
.,TRBJ2-7,TRBV12-3/TRBV12-4,.,TGTGCCAGCAGACTCGGGCCGGGGGAGCAGTACTTC,CASRLGPGEQYF
.,TRBJ2-7,TRBV18,TRBD1,TGTGCCAGCTCACCACGGGACAGCTACGAGCAGTACTTC,CASSPRDSYEQYF
.,TRBJ1-1,TRBV4-2,.,TGTGCCAGCAGCCAAGGCGAAAACACTGAAGCTTTCTTT,CASSQGENTEAFF
.,TRBJ2-1,TRBV29-1,TRBD2,TGCAGCGGGGGGACTAGCGGGAGGAGGAGTACGCAGTTCTTC,CSGGTSGRRSTQFF
.,TRBJ1-4,TRBV19,.,TGTGCCAGTAGTTGGGGTCCCCAGTCGAAACTGTTTTTT,CASSWGPQSKLFF
.,TRBJ2-3,TRBV12-3/TRBV12-4,.,TGTGCCAGCAGTTCGTTCACAGATACGCAGTATTTT,CASSSFTDTQYF
.,TRBJ2-7,TRBV7-2,TRBD2,TGTGCCAGCAGCTTAGATACTAGCGGGAGTTCGAGGGAGCAGTACTTC,CASSLDTSGSSREQYF
.,TRBJ2-1,TRBV5-4,.,TGTGCCAGCAGCTTGGTAGATATTGAGCAGTTCTTC,CASSLVDIEQFF
.,TRBJ1-1,TRBV11-3,TRBD1,TGTGCCAGCAGCGCGAGGGACAGGGAGAGTGAAGCTTTCTTT,CASSARDRESEAFF
.,TRBJ1-2,TRBV5-6,.,TGTGCCAGCAGTCTTTCGGGGGCGCCGGATGGCTACACCTTC,CASSLSGAPDGYTF
.,TRBJ2-7,TRBV27,.,TGTGCCAGCAGTTTCAACGACCCGAGGGGCTCCTACGAGCAGTACTTC,CASSFNDPRGSYEQYF
.,TRBJ2-3,TRBV6-5,TRBD1,TGTGCCAGCAGTCACAGGGGGTTGAGTACGCAGTATTTT,CASSHRGLSTQYF
once,TRBJ1-5,TRBV30,.,TGTGCCTGGAGCCTGGGACCCCTCAATCAGCCCCAGCATTTT,CAWSLGPLNQPQHF
once,TRBJ1-2,TRBV19,.,TGTGCCAGTAGTATCCGGGGGGACGGTGGCTACACCTTC,CASSIRGDGGYTF
.,TRBJ2-5,TRBV5-1,TRBD2,TGCGCCAGCGCTCGTCCGGGAGGGGAGGAGACCCAGTACTTC,CASARPGGEETQYF
.,TRBJ1-3,TRBV10-3,.,TGTGCCATCAGTACAGGGTCACTCTCTGGAAACACCATATATTTT,CAISTGSLSGNTIYF
once,TRBJ2-7,TRBV7-2,.,TGTGCCAGCAGCTCGGGACCGAGCTACGAGCAGTACTTC,CASSSGPSYEQYF
.,TRBJ2-1,TRBV9,TRBD1,TGTGCCAGCAGCACCTGGACAGGGGGCACGAATGAGCAGTTCTTC,CASSTWTGGTNEQFF
.,TRBJ2-7,TRBV19,.,TGTGCCAGTAGTATAGCGGGGACGGTGACCTACGAGCAGTACTTC,CASSIAGTVTYEQYF
.,TRBJ2-7,TRBV2,.,TGTGCCAGCAGACCCATAGCGGAAAACTACGAGCAGTACTTC,CASRPIAENYEQYF
.,TRBJ2-1,TRBV2,TRBD2,TGTGCCAGCAGTGAAGGGAGAGGCGGGAGGGCAATTAAGCAGTTCTTC,CASSEGRGGRAIKQFF
.,TRBJ2-2,TRBV28,TRBD2,TGTGCCAGCAGTTTCCCCGGGGCGGGAGGGGCGGTCACCGGGGAGCTGTTTTTT,CASSFPGAGGAVTGELFF
.,TRBJ2-7,TRBV7-9,TRBD2,TGTGCCAGCAGCTCCCGGACTAGCGGGAGGTCTGGAGCCCCCTACGAGCAGTACTTC,CASSSRTSGRSGAPYEQYF
.,TRBJ2-1,TRBV18,.,TGTGCCAGCTCACCATCTGACGGGAATGAGCAGTTCTTC,CASSPSDGNEQFF